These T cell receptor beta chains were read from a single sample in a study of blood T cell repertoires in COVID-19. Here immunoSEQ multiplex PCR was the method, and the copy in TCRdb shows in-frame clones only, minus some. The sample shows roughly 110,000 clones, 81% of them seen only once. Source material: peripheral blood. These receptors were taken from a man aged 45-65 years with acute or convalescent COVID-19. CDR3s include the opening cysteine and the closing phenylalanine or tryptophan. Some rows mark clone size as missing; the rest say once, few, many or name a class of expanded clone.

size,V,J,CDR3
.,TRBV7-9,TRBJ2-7,CASSSKSGISYEQYF
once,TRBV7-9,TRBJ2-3,CASSVPAGGDTDTQYF
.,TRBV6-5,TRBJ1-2,CASRPPGQGYGYTF
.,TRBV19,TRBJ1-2,CASSILGGAGKNYGYTF
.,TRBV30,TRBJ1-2,CAWSVLRGQRGYTF
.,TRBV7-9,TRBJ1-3,CASSRGILDTIYF
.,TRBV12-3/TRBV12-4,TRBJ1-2,CASSDRGGYGYTF
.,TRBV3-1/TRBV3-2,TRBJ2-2,CASSRGLAGELFF
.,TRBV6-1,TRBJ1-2,CASSEESGSGYGYTF
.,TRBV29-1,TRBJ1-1,CSVGERRATEAFF
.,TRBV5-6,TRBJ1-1,CASSLDRFGEAFF
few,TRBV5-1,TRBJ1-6,CASSLSGVFSPLHF
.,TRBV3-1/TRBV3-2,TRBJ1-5,CASSQDSGTGGQPQHF
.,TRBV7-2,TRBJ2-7,CASSLGAGGGYEQYF
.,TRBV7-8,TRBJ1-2,CASSLDGYGYTF
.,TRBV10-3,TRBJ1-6,CAISGGDRGRNSPLHF
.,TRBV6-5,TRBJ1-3,CASSLQGGGNTIYF
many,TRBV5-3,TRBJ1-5,CARSLPGITYSNQPQHF
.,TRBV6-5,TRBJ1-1,CASKWTGVGEAFF
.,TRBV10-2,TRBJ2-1,CASTGFVRNNEQFF
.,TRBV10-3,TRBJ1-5,CAITGKVNQPQHF
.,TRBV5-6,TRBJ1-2,CASSPRGTATYGYTF